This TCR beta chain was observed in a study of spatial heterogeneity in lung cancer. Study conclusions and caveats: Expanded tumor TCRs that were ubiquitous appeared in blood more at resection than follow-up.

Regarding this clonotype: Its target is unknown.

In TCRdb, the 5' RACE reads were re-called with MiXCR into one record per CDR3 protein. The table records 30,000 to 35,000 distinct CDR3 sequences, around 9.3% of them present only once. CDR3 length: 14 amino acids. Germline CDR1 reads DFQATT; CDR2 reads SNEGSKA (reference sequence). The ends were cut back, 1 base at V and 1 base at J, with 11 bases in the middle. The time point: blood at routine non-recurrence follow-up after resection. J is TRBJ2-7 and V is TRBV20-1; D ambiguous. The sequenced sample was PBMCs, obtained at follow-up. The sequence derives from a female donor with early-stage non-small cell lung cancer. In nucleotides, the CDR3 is TGCAGTGCTAGAGGCATTGAGCCGTCCTACGAGCAGTACTTC. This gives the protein CSARGIEPSYEQYF.